This T cell receptor beta chain was observed in a study of T-cell memory formation after mild COVID-19. Study results and caveats: Those CD4+ clones that contracted were mainly in CM and EM (CD8+ ones in EMRA).

TCRdb re-derived calls from the 5' RACE reads in MiXCR, one entry per CDR3 protein. The table lists roughly 100,000 distinct CDR3 sequences, roughly an eighth of them singletons, with approximately 26% in the top ten. The sample holds a few counts of this clonotype. The antigen remains unidentified. The V gene end was trimmed by 2 bases and the J gene end by 4 bases; junction bases not matched to a gene: 5. There are 14 residues in the CDR3. CDR1 is SGDLS and CDR2 is YYNGEE in the germline V gene. The sequencing sample was made of PBMCs or a T cell subset sorted from them (not recorded which). The sequence came from an adult woman who had mild COVID-19 (a few samples of this study predate the infection). Cell type and time point are not known. The rearrangement links TRBV9 to TRBJ1-1; 7 bases match TRBD1. The CDR3 bases are TGTGCCAGCAGCGTGACAGGGAAGAGCACTGAAGCTTTCTTT. Protein: CASSVTGKSTEAFF.